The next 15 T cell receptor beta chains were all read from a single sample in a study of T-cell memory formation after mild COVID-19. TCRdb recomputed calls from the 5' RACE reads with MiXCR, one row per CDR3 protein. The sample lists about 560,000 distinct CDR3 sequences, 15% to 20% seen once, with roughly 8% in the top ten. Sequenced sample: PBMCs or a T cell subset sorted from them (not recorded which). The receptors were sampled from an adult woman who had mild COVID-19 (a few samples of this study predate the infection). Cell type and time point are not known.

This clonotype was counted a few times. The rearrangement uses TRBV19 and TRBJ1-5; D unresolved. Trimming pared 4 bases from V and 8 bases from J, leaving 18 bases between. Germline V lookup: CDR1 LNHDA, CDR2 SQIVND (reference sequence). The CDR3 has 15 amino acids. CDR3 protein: CASSTRTVGWEPQHF. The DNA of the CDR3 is TGTGCCAGTAGTACCAGAACAGTGGGTTGGGAGCCCCAGCATTTT.

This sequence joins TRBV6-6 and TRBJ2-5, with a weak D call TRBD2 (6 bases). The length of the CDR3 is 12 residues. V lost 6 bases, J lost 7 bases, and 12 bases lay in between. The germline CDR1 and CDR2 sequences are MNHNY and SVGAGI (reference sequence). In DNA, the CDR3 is TGTGCCAGCAGCTTTAACGGGGGGACCCAGTACTTC. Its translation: CASSFNGGTQYF.

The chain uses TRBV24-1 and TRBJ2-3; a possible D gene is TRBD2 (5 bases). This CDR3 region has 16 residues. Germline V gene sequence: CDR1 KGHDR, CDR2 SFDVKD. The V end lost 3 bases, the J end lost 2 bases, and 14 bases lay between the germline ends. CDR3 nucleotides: TGTGCCACCAGTGATCAGAGCGGAGGACCCACAGATACGCAGTATTTT. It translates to CATSDQSGGPTDTQYF.

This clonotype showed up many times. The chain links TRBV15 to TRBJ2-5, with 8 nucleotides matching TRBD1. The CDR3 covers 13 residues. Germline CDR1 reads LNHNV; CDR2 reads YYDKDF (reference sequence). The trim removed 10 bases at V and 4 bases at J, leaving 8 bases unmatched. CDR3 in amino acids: CASRPTGAETQYF. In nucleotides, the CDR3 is TGTGCCAGCCGCCCGACAGGGGCAGAGACCCAGTACTTC.

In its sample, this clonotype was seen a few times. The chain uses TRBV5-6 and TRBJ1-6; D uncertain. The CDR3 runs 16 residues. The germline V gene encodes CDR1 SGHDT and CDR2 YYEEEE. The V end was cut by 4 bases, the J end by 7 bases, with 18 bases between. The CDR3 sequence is CASSPATGNLNSPLHF. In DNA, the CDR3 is TGTGCCAGCAGCCCGGCGACTGGGAACCTAAATTCACCCCTCCACTTT.

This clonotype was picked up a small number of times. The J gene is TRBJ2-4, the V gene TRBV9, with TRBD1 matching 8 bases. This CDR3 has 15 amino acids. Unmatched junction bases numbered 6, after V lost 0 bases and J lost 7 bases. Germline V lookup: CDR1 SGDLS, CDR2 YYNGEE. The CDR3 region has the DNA TGTGCCAGCAGCGTAGAAGGACAGGGACGGAACATTCAGTACTTC. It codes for CASSVEGQGRNIQYF.

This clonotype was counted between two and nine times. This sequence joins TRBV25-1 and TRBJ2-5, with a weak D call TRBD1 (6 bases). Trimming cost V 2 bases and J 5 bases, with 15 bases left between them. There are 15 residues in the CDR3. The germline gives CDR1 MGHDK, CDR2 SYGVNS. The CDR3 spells CASSEPRTDGETQYF. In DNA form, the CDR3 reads TGTGCCAGCAGTGAACCTAGGACAGACGGGGAGACCCAGTACTTC.

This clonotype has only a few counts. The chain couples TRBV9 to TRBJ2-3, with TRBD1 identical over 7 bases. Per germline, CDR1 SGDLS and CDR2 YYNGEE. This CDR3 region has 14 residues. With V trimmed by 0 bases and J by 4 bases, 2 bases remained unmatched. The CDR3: CASSVEGAPDTQYF. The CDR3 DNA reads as TGTGCCAGCAGCGTAGAGGGGGCGCCAGATACGCAGTATTTT.

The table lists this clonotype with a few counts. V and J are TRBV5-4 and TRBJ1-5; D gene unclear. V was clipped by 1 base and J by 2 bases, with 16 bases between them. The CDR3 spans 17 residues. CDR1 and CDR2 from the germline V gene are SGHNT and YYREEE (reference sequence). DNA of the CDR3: TGTGCCAGCAGCTTGCCCTTCGGAGGGCAGGGCAATCAGCCCCAGCATTTT. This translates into CASSLPFGGQGNQPQHF.

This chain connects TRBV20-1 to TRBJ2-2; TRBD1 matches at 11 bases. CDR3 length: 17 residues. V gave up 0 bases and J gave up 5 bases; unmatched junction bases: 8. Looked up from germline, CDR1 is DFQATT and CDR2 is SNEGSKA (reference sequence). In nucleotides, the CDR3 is TGCAGTGCTAGAGATCCGGACGGACAGGGGGCGACCGGGGAGCTGTTTTTT. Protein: CSARDPDGQGATGELFF.

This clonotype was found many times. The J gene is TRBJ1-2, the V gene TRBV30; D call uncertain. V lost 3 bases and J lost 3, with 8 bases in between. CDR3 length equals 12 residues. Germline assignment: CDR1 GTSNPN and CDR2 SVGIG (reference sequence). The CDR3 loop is CAWSRTDYGYTF. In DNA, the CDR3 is TGTGCCTGGAGCCGGACGGACTATGGCTACACCTTC.

The CDR3 region is CASSQDWPGTDTQYF. In DNA, the CDR3 is TGCGCCAGCAGCCAAGATTGGCCAGGCACAGATACGCAGTATTTT. The chain recombines TRBV4-3 with TRBJ2-3; D is unclear. Germline assignment: CDR1 LGHNA and CDR2 YSLEER. The CDR3 is 15 amino acids. The V end lost 0 bases, the J end lost 1 base, and 8 bases lay between the germline ends.

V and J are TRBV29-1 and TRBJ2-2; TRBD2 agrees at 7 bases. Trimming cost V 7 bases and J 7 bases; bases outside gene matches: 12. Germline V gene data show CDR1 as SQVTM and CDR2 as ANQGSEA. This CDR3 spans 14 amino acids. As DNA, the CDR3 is TGCAGCGCAAAAGCGGGGTTACATGTCGGGGAGCTGTTTTTT. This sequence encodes CSAKAGLHVGELFF.

The CDR3 loop is CASSLARAEGTQYF. CDR3 coding DNA: TGTGCCAGCAGCTTAGCGCGGGCTGAAGGGACCCAGTACTTC. This chain uses TRBV7-2 with TRBJ2-5; a weak D match, TRBD2 (5 bases). CDR3 length equals 14 residues. CDR1 and CDR2 (germline): SGHTA, FQGNSA. Trimming stripped 0 bases from V and 7 bases from J, with 12 bases between. Using reference TRBV7-2 and TRBJ2-5 for the parts outside the CDR3, the full variable domain is GAGVSQSPSNKVTEKGKDVELRCDPISGHTALYWYRQSLGQGLEFLIYFQGNSAPDKSGLPSDRFSAERTGGSVSTLTIQRTQQEDSAVYLCASSLARAEGTQYFGPGTRLLVL.

CDR3 DNA: TGTGCCAGCATTCATACCGGGACTAGCGCCCACGCTTCCTACAATGAGCAGTTCTTC. Encoded protein: CASIHTGTSAHASYNEQFF. This rearrangement joins TRBV12-3 or TRBV12-4 to TRBJ2-1, with 10 bases fitting TRBD2. V dropped 7 bases and J dropped 1; count of bases not matched to a gene: 16. The CDR3 extends over 19 amino acids.